These 19 T cell receptor beta chains share one sample of origin, sequenced in a study of beta chain features in type 1 diabetes. Expressed TCRB transcripts got sequenced, as all isolated RNA was reverse transcribed. Assay: immunoSEQ multiplex PCR; the TCRdb copy retains only in-frame clones and omits some. This sample has approximately 44,000 clones, with around 52% found just once. Sequenced sample: Tregs from blood. These receptors were collected from a woman aged 18-29 years in good health.

There are a few counts of this clone. This rearrangement joins TRBV18 to TRBJ1-1; tentatively, D is TRBD1 (6 bases). Trimming left V 2 bases short and J 0 bases short, with 16 bases between. The CDR3 runs to 17 residues. Germline-derived CDR1 and CDR2 are KGHSH and LQKENI. Here the CDR3 reads CASSPRAGGAVNTEAFF. As DNA, the CDR3 is TGTGCCAGCTCACCAAGAGCGGGGGGCGCCGTGAACACTGAAGCTTTCTTT.

This clone was recorded a few times. V is TRBV29-1 and J is TRBJ2-5; the match to TRBD2 covers 8 bases. The J segment lost 4 bases and the V segment lost 2 bases, leaving 6 bases of the junction unmatched. Per germline, CDR1 SQVTM and CDR2 ANQGSEA. This CDR3 contains 14 residues. CDR3 protein: CSVERSRGGETQYF. The CDR3, as DNA: TGCAGCGTTGAACGTTCTCGGGGGGGAGAGACCCAGTACTTC.

The chain carries TRBV4-2 and TRBJ1-4; unclear D gene. Germline V gene lookup returns CDR1 LGHNA and CDR2 YNFKEQ. This CDR3 contains 14 residues. Trimming removed 0 bases at V and 7 bases at J, with 9 bases between. The CDR3 spells CASSQELVGEKLFF. The CDR3 DNA is TGTGCCAGCAGCCAAGAGCTGGTCGGTGAAAAACTGTTTTTT.

The gene calls are TRBV28 and TRBJ2-5, with TRBD2 matching 9 bases. Germline CDR1 MDHEN, CDR2 SYDVKM. This CDR3 spans 14 amino acids. Losses at the gene ends were 5 bases for V and 5 bases for J; bases not matched to a gene: 6. CDR3 region: CASSLFTSGETQYF. The CDR3 DNA reads TGTGCCAGCAGTCTCTTCACTAGCGGGGAGACCCAGTACTTC.

This clone is termed medium-sized. The chain recombines TRBV14 with TRBJ2-5; 15 positions match TRBD2. The CDR3 runs 15 residues. CDR1 is SGHDN, CDR2 FVKESK, per germline. V dropped 4 bases and J dropped 9; count of bases not matched to a gene: 6. The CDR3 is CASSLGTSGRRAQYF. The CDR3 DNA is TGTGCCAGCAGCCTCGGGACTAGCGGGAGGAGGGCCCAGTACTTC.

This clone was detected only once. The rearrangement joins TRBV28 to TRBJ1-1; maybe TRBD1 (5 bases). Germline CDR1 MDHEN, CDR2 SYDVKM. V was cut by 3 bases and J by 2 bases, with 13 bases left in between. The CDR3 is made up of 15 amino acids. In DNA form, the CDR3 reads TGTGCCAGCAGTTTTAGGTCTCAGGGAAACACTGAAGCTTTCTTT. The encoded protein is CASSFRSQGNTEAFF.

The chain recombines TRBV11-2 with TRBJ2-1; no firm D call. CDR3 length equals 11 residues. CDR1 and CDR2 from the germline V gene are SGHAT and FQNNGV. V lost 5 bases to trimming and J lost 4 bases, with 3 bases between them. The CDR3 DNA sequence: TGTGCCAGCAGCCCATACAATGAGCAGTTCTTC. Protein: CASSPYNEQFF.

The V and J genes are TRBV5-1 and TRBJ2-3; D is perhaps TRBD1 (5 bases). This CDR3 spans 16 amino acids. V was trimmed by 0 bases and J by 3 bases, leaving 14 bases between them. In germline, CDR1 is SGHRS, CDR2 YFSETQ. The CDR3 reads CASSLAFTGLTDTQYF. The DNA of the CDR3 is TGCGCCAGCAGCTTGGCATTTACAGGATTGACAGATACGCAGTATTTT.

There are a few counts of this clone. The CDR3 nucleotides read TGTGCCAGCAGCCAAACAGGGGCCGCCTACGAGCAGTACTTC. This translates into CASSQTGAAYEQYF. The rearrangement joins TRBV6-6 to TRBJ2-7; 7 bases match TRBD1. Trimming took 6 bases from V and 2 from J; bases not matched to a gene: 7. The CDR3 consists of 14 residues. From germline, CDR1 is MNHNY and CDR2 SVGAGI (reference sequence).

The chain uses TRBV25-1 and TRBJ1-4, with a weak D call TRBD1 (5 bases). The CDR3 sequence is 18 residues long. Trimming removed 1 base at V and 0 bases at J, with 15 bases between. Per the germline V gene, CDR1 is MGHDK and CDR2 is SYGVNS. In DNA, the CDR3 is TGTGCCAGCAGTGAATGGTCGGCCAGGGCGACAACTAATGAAAAACTGTTTTTT. Translated, it gives CASSEWSARATTNEKLFF.

V usage is TRBV29-1 and J usage is TRBJ2-1; 12 positions agree with TRBD2. CDR1 is SQVTM, CDR2 ANQGSEA, per germline. V was clipped by 7 bases and J by 9 bases; unmatched bases: 4. The CDR3 is 12 residues long. CDR3: CSARTSGAEQFF. CDR3 DNA: TGCAGCGCCAGGACTAGCGGGGCTGAGCAGTTCTTC.

The chain recombines TRBV18 with TRBJ1-2; D is uncertain. CDR1 is KGHSH and CDR2 is LQKENI in the germline V gene. The CDR3 has 18 amino acids. V lost 0 bases and J 1 base, leaving 18 bases between the germline ends. This chain's CDR3 is CASSPPPTSSDHNYGYTF. The CDR3 DNA reads TGTGCCAGCTCACCACCCCCGACGAGCAGCGATCATAACTATGGCTACACCTTC. The variable domain in full, completed from reference TRBV18 and TRBJ1-2, reads NAGVMQNPRHLVRRRGQEARLRCSPMKGHSHVYWYRQLPEEGLKFMVYLQKENIIDESGMPKERFSAEFPKEGPSILRIQQVVRGDSAAYFCASSPPPTSSDHNYGYTFGSGTRLTVV.

The V call is TRBV28, the J call TRBJ2-7, with unresolved D. Trimming removed 5 bases from V and 6 bases from J, with 11 bases in between. Germline lookup yields CDR1 MDHEN and CDR2 SYDVKM. The CDR3 loop spans 12 amino acids. CDR3 nucleotide sequence: TGTGCCAGCAGTGTCCGGGTAGGCGAGCAGTACTTC. Amino acids: CASSVRVGEQYF. The full variable domain, completed using reference TRBV28 and TRBJ2-7, is DVKVTQSSRYLVKRTGEKVFLECVQDMDHENMFWYRQDPGLGLRLIYFSYDVKMKEKGDIPEGYSVSREKKERFSLILESASTNQTSMYLCASSVRVGEQYFGPGTRLTVT.

The V and J genes are TRBV30 and TRBJ2-2; TRBD2 matches 7 bases. The CDR3 loop spans 15 amino acids. V gave up 0 bases and J gave up 5 bases; unmatched junction bases: 6. The germline CDR1 and CDR2 sequences are GTSNPN and SVGIG (reference sequence). The CDR3 region is CAWSVRGSWTGELFF. CDR3 in DNA: TGTGCCTGGAGTGTACGCGGGAGTTGGACCGGGGAGCTGTTTTTT.

J is TRBJ2-5 and V is TRBV20-1; D is unresolved. From germline, CDR1 is DFQATT and CDR2 SNEGSKA (reference sequence). The CDR3 extends over 10 amino acids. V lost 3 bases, J lost 5 bases, and 4 bases lay in between. CDR3 sequence (DNA): TGCAGTGCTAGGTCGGAGACCCAGTACTTC. This translates into CSARSETQYF.

The rearrangement uses TRBV10-1 and TRBJ2-1; TRBD2 aligns across 8 bases. V gave up 6 bases and J gave up 7 bases; unmatched junction bases: 8. CDR3 length: 14 amino acids. Germline V gene lookup returns CDR1 WNHNN and CDR2 SYGVQD (reference sequence). CDR3 amino acids: CASSFSGSKNEQFF. Here the CDR3 DNA reads TGCGCCAGCAGCTTCAGCGGGAGTAAAAATGAGCAGTTCTTC.

This chain joins TRBV5-1 and TRBJ2-5; 14 bases map to TRBD2. CDR1 is SGHRS, CDR2 YFSETQ, per germline. The CDR3 covers 18 residues. The J segment lost 5 bases and the V segment lost 2 bases, leaving 11 bases of the junction unmatched. The CDR3 here is CASSLPKSWTSGRETQYF. For the CDR3, the DNA is TGCGCCAGCAGCTTACCCAAATCGTGGACTAGCGGGAGGGAGACCCAGTACTTC.

This clone came up once. V usage is TRBV7-9 and J usage is TRBJ2-2; 7 bases agree with TRBD2. J lost 2 bases, V lost 1 base, and 1 base had no gene match. The CDR3 is 15 residues long. The V gene's germline CDR1 is SEHNR and CDR2 FQNEAQ (reference sequence). The CDR3 sequence is CASSLGAGNTGELFF. CDR3 nucleotides: TGTGCCAGCAGCTTAGGAGCGGGAAACACCGGGGAGCTGTTTTTT.

The chain recombines TRBV30 with TRBJ1-1, with 7 bases matching TRBD1. From germline, CDR1 is GTSNPN and CDR2 SVGIG (reference sequence). The CDR3 is 14 amino acids. V trimming: 4 bases; J trimming: 3 bases; junction bases outside the gene matches: 8. The CDR3 DNA follows: TGTGCCTGGAACGTGGACAGGAGGTACACTGAAGCTTTCTTT. Translation gives CAWNVDRRYTEAFF.